A single sample is the source of the 26 T cell receptor beta chains below, sequenced in a study of shared clonotypes between healthy human individuals. Here immunoSEQ multiplex PCR was the method, and the copy in TCRdb shows in-frame clones only, minus some. The sample holds about 1 million clones, approximately 70% seen once. Sequencing was performed on memory CD4+ T cells sorted from blood. As to subset: CD45RA-negative fraction. These receptors were obtained from a man younger than 35 in good health.

This sequence joins TRBV11-2 and TRBJ2-3; D tentatively reads TRBD1 or TRBD2 (5 bases each). The germline V gene encodes CDR1 SGHAT and CDR2 FQNNGV. The CDR3 has 12 amino acids. V was cut by 0 bases and J by 10 bases, with 8 bases left in between. Written as DNA, the CDR3 is TGTGCCAGCAGCTTAGATCAGGGACCGCAGTATTTT. It encodes CASSLDQGPQYF.

In its sample, this clone was seen once. V gene TRBV10-3 combines with J gene TRBJ2-6; TRBD2 might be the D (6 bases). The CDR3 extends over 14 amino acids. V was pared by 10 bases and J by 2 bases, with 12 bases between. From germline, CDR1 is ENHRY and CDR2 SYGVKD. CDR3 residues: CASGAGTGANVLTF. CDR3 in DNA: TGTGCCAGCGGGGCGGGGACTGGGGCCAACGTCCTGACTTTC.

This clone has more than one count but fewer than ten. The chain links TRBV13 to TRBJ1-4; no definite D call. This CDR3 has 14 residues. Germline CDR1 reads PRHDT; CDR2 reads FYEKMQ (reference sequence). V lost 8 bases and J 0 bases, leaving 10 bases between the germline ends. For the CDR3, the DNA is TGTGCCAGCCGCCCGGGCACAACTAATGAAAAACTGTTTTTT. It yields the protein CASRPGTTNEKLFF. The variable domain in full, with the rest retrieved from reference TRBV13 and TRBJ1-4, is AAGVIQSPRHLIKEKRETATLKCYPIPRHDTVYWYQQGPGQDPQFLISFYEKMQSDKGSIPDRFSAQQFSDYHSELNMSSLELGDSALYFCASRPGTTNEKLFFGSGTQLSVL.

As regards this clone: A far larger clone lies a single base away; this is likely a read error. The sample has other DNA sequences that encode this CDR3 too. V and J are TRBV2 and TRBJ2-2; 8 bases are a match to TRBD2. The CDR3 runs to 16 residues. Germline V lookup: CDR1 SNHLY, CDR2 FYNNEI. The DNA for the CDR3 is TGTGCTAGCAGACCACCTACTAGCGGGAACACCGGGGAGCTGTTTTTT. This codes for CASRPPTSGNTGELFF.

The chain employs TRBV7-9 and TRBJ2-1; no firm D call. Trimming cost V 1 base and J 9 bases, with 7 bases left between them. The CDR3 spans 12 residues. The V gene's germline CDR1 is SEHNR and CDR2 FQNEAQ (reference sequence). As DNA, the CDR3 is TGTGCCAGCAGCTTAGTTAGGACTGAGCAGTTCTTC. This codes for CASSLVRTEQFF.

The J gene is TRBJ2-7, the V gene TRBV5-8; D ambiguous. Germline loops: CDR1 SGHTS, CDR2 YDEGEE. The V end lost 7 bases, the J end lost 4 bases, and 6 bases lay between the germline ends. This CDR3 contains 10 residues. CDR3 region: CASGKYEQYF. The CDR3 coding sequence is TGTGCCAGCGGGAAATACGAGCAGTACTTC.

In its sample, this clone was seen a few times. This sequence joins TRBV7-3 and TRBJ2-2; D is undetermined. Germline-derived CDR1 and CDR2 are SGHTA and FQGTGA. This CDR3 region has 14 residues. Trimming cost V 0 bases and J 1 base, with 3 bases left between them. The CDR3 is CASSLTWNTGELFF. CDR3 bases: TGTGCCAGCAGCTTAACCTGGAACACCGGGGAGCTGTTTTTT. The whole variable domain, remainder taken from reference TRBV7-3 and TRBJ2-2, is GAGVSQTPSNKVTEKGKYVELRCDPISGHTALYWYRQSLGQGPEFLIYFQGTGAADDSGLPNDRFFAVRPEGSVSTLKIQRTERGDSAVYLCASSLTWNTGELFFGEGSRLTVL.

This clone occurred once. This chain links TRBV6-5 with TRBJ1-1; 7 bases agree with TRBD1. Germline CDR1 and CDR2: MNHEY and SVGAGI. The V segment lost 0 bases and the J segment 8 bases; nucleotides outside the gene matches: 9. This CDR3 comprises 15 residues. CDR3 sequence: CASSYSGQTLGEAFF. The CDR3 region has the DNA TGTGCCAGCAGTTACTCGGGACAGACCTTGGGGGAAGCTTTCTTT.

The rearrangement joins TRBV7-9 to TRBJ2-5; no definite D call. Germline values: CDR1 SEHNR, CDR2 FQNEAQ (reference sequence). The CDR3 runs 13 residues. With 1 base removed from V and 5 bases from J, the gap between germline ends came to 8 bases. CDR3 bases: TGTGCCAGCAGCTTAGATGGGATGGAGACCCAGTACTTC. This encodes CASSLDGMETQYF.

The chain recombines TRBV12-5 with TRBJ1-6; 10 bases are shared with TRBD1. V lost 3 bases, J lost 5 bases, and 7 bases stayed unmatched. The CDR3 sequence is 17 residues long. Germline-derived CDR1 and CDR2 are LGHNT and FRNRAP. In DNA, the CDR3 is TGTGCTAGTGGTTTACTCTCCGGGACAGGGGATAATTCACCCCTCCACTTT. This codes for CASGLLSGTGDNSPLHF.

This clone was counted only a few times. Other DNA sequences within the sample encode an identical CDR3. The chain uses TRBV6-6 and TRBJ1-1; D remains unclear. The V gene's germline CDR1 is MNHNY and CDR2 SVGAGI (reference sequence). CDR3 size: 14 residues. V was trimmed by 7 bases and J by 0 bases, leaving 12 bases between them. The CDR3, as DNA: TGTGCCAGCAAAGAGGGAGGGATGAACACTGAAGCTTTCTTT. Its protein product is CASKEGGMNTEAFF.

V is TRBV5-1 and J is TRBJ2-3; D is perhaps TRBD1 (6 bases). The V gene lost 4 bases and the J gene lost 0 bases, with 12 bases spanning the gap. Germline CDR1 and CDR2: SGHRS and YFSETQ. The CDR3 has 15 residues. The CDR3 nucleotides read TGCGCCAGCAGCGGACGGACAGCTAGCACAGATACGCAGTATTTT. Translated: CASSGRTASTDTQYF.

DNA for the CDR3: TGTGCCAGCAGCTGGATACGGGAGCAGTTCTTC. This gives the protein CASSWIREQFF. V gene TRBV7-2 combines with J gene TRBJ2-1; D unresolved. Germline-derived CDR1 and CDR2 are SGHTA and FQGNSA. This CDR3 has 11 amino acids. Trimming cost V 4 bases and J 10 bases, with 8 bases left between them.

This clone is a singleton in its sample. The chain carries TRBV5-6 and TRBJ1-1, with a tentative D call TRBD1 (5 bases). V was clipped by 0 bases and J by 1 base, with 7 bases between them. Germline CDR1 is SGHDT and CDR2 is YYEEEE. This CDR3 spans 14 amino acids. This chain's CDR3 is CASSLVTANTEAFF. For the CDR3, the DNA is TGTGCCAGCAGCTTGGTGACAGCGAACACTGAAGCTTTCTTT.

The V call is TRBV10-3, the J call TRBJ1-2; D uncertain. The germline V gene encodes CDR1 ENHRY and CDR2 SYGVKD. The CDR3 length is 12 residues. Trimming left V 7 bases short and J 5 bases short, with 11 bases between. CDR3 nucleotides: TGTGCCATCACTAGAGGTCTGTATGGCTACACCTTC. Translated: CAITRGLYGYTF.

The J gene is TRBJ2-1, the V gene TRBV27; TRBD2 matches 15 bases. The CDR3 is made up of 16 amino acids. Germline V gene data show CDR1 as MNHEY and CDR2 as SMNVEV (reference sequence). The trim removed 6 bases at V and 7 bases at J, leaving 7 bases unmatched. In DNA, the CDR3 is TGTGCCAGCAGCCGTCCTGGACTAGCGGGAGGGAATGAGCAGTTCTTC. Residues: CASSRPGLAGGNEQFF.

The chain is built from TRBV4-3 and TRBJ1-6; TRBD1 matches 9 bases. The V gene's germline CDR1 is LGHNA and CDR2 YSLEER. Unmatched junction bases numbered 1, after V lost 4 bases and J lost 6 bases. The CDR3 is made up of 14 amino acids. CDR3: CASSRDRVNSPLHF. The CDR3 DNA sequence: TGCGCCAGCAGCCGGGACAGGGTTAATTCACCCCTCCACTTT.

V gene TRBV4-2 combines with J gene TRBJ2-5; 10 bases fit TRBD1. The germline CDR1 and CDR2 sequences are LGHNA and YNFKEQ. V gave up 4 bases and J gave up 2 bases; unmatched junction bases: 7. CDR3 length equals 16 residues. The CDR3 region is CASSPVSDRGQETQYF. Written as DNA, the CDR3 is TGTGCCAGCAGCCCTGTTTCGGACAGGGGGCAAGAGACCCAGTACTTC.

The V call is TRBV19, the J call TRBJ1-2, with D possibly TRBD1 on 6 matching bases. The ends were cut back, 6 bases at V and 4 bases at J, with 12 bases in the middle. This CDR3 spans 13 amino acids. Germline V gene lookup returns CDR1 LNHDA and CDR2 SQIVND (reference sequence). The CDR3 region has the DNA TGTGCCAGTAGGGCGGGGGGCAGCTATGGCTACACCTTC. It is translated as CASRAGGSYGYTF.

In this sample, this clone turned up once. The DNA of the CDR3 is TGTGCCACCAGCAGAGATCGCTCGTCCGGGAGGACCCGCTACGAGCAGTACTTC. It is translated as CATSRDRSSGRTRYEQYF. The genes are TRBV15 and TRBJ2-7; 7 bases map to TRBD2. The germline V gene encodes CDR1 LNHNV and CDR2 YYDKDF (reference sequence). J was trimmed by 3 bases and V by 0 bases; bases with no gene match: 14. This CDR3 comprises 18 residues.

The genes are TRBV11-3 and TRBJ2-3; no reliable D call. This CDR3 is built from 13 residues. The germline V gene has CDR1 SGHNT and CDR2 YENEEA. V shed 8 bases and J shed 0 bases, with 9 bases lying between them. CDR3 coding DNA: TGTGCCAGCGGAGTCGCTAGCACAGATACGCAGTATTTT. Protein: CASGVASTDTQYF.

The sample holds a few counts of this clone. The chain recombines TRBV6-5 with TRBJ2-7, with TRBD2 identical over 8 bases. The V gene's germline CDR1 is MNHEY and CDR2 SVGAGI. Trimming cost V 6 bases and J 0 bases; bases outside gene matches: 4. The CDR3 runs 14 residues. The CDR3 coding sequence is TGTGCCAGCAGCCGGGGGGGAGGCTCCTACGAGCAGTACTTC. Translating it yields CASSRGGGSYEQYF.

The chain carries TRBV5-4 and TRBJ2-7; TRBD2 matches at 7 bases. From germline, CDR1 is SGHNT and CDR2 YYREEE (reference sequence). V lost 0 bases to trimming and J lost 3 bases; unmatched junction nucleotides: 9. The CDR3 spans 16 residues. The CDR3 here is CASSLGGLNNLYEQYF. For the CDR3, the DNA is TGTGCCAGCAGCTTGGGGGGACTAAACAACCTCTACGAGCAGTACTTC.

CDR3 bases: TGTGCCAGCAGCGTAGCGGGAGGGCCGTCATATGAGCAGTTCTTC. Protein sequence: CASSVAGGPSYEQFF. The chain links TRBV9 to TRBJ2-1; the match to TRBD2 covers 8 bases. CDR3 length: 15 amino acids. Looked up from germline, CDR1 is SGDLS and CDR2 is YYNGEE. Trimming took 0 bases from V and 8 from J; bases not matched to a gene: 7.

This rearrangement joins TRBV2 to TRBJ2-2, with D tentatively TRBD1 or TRBD2 (6 bases each). CDR3 length: 15 amino acids. The germline CDR1 and CDR2 sequences are SNHLY and FYNNEI. V was trimmed by 1 base and J by 6 bases, leaving 12 bases between them. CDR3 in DNA: TGTGCCAGCAGTGAAGGAGGGGGGTTCTCCGGGGAGCTGTTTTTT. This codes for CASSEGGGFSGELFF.

The chain combines TRBV10-2 with TRBJ2-1; 7 positions match TRBD2. The germline V gene encodes CDR1 WSHSY and CDR2 SAAADI. V lost 0 bases to trimming and J lost 13 bases; unmatched junction nucleotides: 6. The CDR3 is 13 residues long. The CDR3 loop reads CASSESSGVFQFF. In DNA form, the CDR3 reads TGCGCCAGCAGTGAGTCGAGCGGGGTTTTTCAGTTCTTC.